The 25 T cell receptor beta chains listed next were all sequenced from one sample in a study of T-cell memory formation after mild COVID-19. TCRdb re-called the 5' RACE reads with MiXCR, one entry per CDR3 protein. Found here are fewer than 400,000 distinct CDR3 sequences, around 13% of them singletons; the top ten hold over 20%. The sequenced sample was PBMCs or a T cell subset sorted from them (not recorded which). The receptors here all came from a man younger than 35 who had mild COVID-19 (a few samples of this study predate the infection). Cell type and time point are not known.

Written as DNA, the CDR3 is TGCGCCAGCAGCTTAACAGGGGGCAATTCACCCCTCCACTTT. This gives the protein CASSLTGGNSPLHF. The chain employs TRBV5-1 and TRBJ1-6; TRBD1 matches 9 bases. The CDR3 has 14 residues. Losses at the gene ends were 2 bases for V and 7 bases for J; bases not matched to a gene: 1. Germline V CDR1 and CDR2: SGHRS, YFSETQ.

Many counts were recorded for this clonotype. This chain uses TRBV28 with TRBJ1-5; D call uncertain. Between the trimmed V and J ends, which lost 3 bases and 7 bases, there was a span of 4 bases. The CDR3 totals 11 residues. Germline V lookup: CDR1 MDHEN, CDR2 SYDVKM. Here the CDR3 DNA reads TGTGCCAGCAGTTTCCGACAGCCCCAGCATTTT. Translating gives CASSFRQPQHF.

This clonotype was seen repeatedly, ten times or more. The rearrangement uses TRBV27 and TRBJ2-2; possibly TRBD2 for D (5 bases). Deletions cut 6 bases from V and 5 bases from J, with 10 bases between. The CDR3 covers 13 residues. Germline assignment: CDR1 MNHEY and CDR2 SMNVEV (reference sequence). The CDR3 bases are TGTGCCAGCAGCCTCCCGGGAACCGGGGAGCTGTTTTTT. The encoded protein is CASSLPGTGELFF.

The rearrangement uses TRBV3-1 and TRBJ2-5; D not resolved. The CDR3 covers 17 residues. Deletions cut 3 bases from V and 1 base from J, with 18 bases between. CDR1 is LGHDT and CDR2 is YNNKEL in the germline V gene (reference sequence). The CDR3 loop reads CASSQRDGPLSQETQYF. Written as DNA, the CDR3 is TGTGCCAGCAGCCAGAGAGACGGACCCCTCAGCCAAGAGACCCAGTACTTC.

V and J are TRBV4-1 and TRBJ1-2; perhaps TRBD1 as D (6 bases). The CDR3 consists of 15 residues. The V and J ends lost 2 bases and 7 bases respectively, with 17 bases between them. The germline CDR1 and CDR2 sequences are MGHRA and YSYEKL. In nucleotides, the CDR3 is TGCGCCAGCAGCCAACCCGCGGCGGGGGCGATTGGCTACACCTTC. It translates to CASSQPAAGAIGYTF.

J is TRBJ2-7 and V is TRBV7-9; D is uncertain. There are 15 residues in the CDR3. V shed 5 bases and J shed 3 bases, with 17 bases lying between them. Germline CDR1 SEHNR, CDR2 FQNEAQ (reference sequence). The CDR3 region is CASSPGPELLYEQYF. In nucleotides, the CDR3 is TGTGCCAGCAGCCCCGGTCCAGAGCTGCTCTACGAGCAGTACTTC.

CDR3 region: CASSLRLNALSQTEAFF. CDR3 nucleotide sequence: TGTGCCAGCAGCTTGAGGCTCAACGCCTTGAGCCAGACTGAAGCTTTCTTT. V usage is TRBV5-6 and J usage is TRBJ1-1; D gene ambiguous. The germline V and J ends were trimmed by 1 base and 5 bases, with 21 bases remaining between them. This CDR3 is built from 17 residues. Germline-derived CDR1 and CDR2 are SGHDT and YYEEEE.

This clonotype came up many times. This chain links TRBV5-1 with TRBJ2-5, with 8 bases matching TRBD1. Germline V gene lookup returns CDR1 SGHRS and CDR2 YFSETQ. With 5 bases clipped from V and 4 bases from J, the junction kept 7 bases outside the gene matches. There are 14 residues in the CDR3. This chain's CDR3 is CASRYSTGAETQYF. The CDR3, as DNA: TGCGCCAGCAGATATTCGACAGGGGCAGAGACCCAGTACTTC.

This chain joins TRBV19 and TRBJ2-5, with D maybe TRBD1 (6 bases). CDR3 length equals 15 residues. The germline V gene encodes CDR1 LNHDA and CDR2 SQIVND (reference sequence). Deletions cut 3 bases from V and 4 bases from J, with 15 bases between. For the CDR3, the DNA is TGTGCCAGTAGTATGCACAGGGCAGCCGGAGAGACCCAGTACTTC. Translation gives CASSMHRAAGETQYF. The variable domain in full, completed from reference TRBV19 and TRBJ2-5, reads DGGITQSPKYLFRKEGQNVTLSCEQNLNHDAMYWYRQDPGQGLRLIYYSQIVNDFQKGDIAEGYSVSREKKESFPLTVTSAQKNPTAFYLCASSMHRAAGETQYFGPGTRLLVL.

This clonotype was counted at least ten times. The CDR3 protein is CASSTQQGPYEQYF. The CDR3 DNA is TGCGCCAGCAGTACCCAACAGGGCCCCTACGAGCAGTACTTC. The chain is built from TRBV5-1 and TRBJ2-7, with a possible D match to TRBD1 (6 bases). Germline CDR1 SGHRS, CDR2 YFSETQ. The CDR3 spans 14 residues. The V and J ends lost 5 bases and 2 bases respectively, with 14 bases between them.

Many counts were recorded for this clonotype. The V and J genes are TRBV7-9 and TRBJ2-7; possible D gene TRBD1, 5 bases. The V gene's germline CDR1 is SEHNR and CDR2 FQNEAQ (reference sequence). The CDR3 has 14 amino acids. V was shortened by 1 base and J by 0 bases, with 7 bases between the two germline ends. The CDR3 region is CASSLGQISYEQYF. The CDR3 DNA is TGTGCCAGCAGCTTAGGACAGATCTCCTACGAGCAGTACTTC.

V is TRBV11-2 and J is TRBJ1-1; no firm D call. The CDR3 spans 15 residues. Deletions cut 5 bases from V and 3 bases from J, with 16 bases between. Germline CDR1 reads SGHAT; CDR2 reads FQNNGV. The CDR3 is CASSPWTASDTEAFF. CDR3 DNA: TGTGCCAGCAGCCCGTGGACCGCCTCGGACACTGAAGCTTTCTTT.

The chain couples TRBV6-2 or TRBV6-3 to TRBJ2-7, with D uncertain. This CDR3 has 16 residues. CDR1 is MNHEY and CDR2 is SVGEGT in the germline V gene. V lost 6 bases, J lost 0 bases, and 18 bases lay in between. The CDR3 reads CASSSQITPSSYEQYF. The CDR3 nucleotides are TGTGCCAGCAGCTCCCAAATTACACCGAGCTCCTACGAGCAGTACTTC.

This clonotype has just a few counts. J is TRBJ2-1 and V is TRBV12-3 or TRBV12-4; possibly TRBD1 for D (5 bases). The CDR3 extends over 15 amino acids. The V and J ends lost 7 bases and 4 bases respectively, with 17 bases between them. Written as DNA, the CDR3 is TGTGCCAGCATCTTAACAGGTGGGGCTTACAATGAGCAGTTCTTC. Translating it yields CASILTGGAYNEQFF.

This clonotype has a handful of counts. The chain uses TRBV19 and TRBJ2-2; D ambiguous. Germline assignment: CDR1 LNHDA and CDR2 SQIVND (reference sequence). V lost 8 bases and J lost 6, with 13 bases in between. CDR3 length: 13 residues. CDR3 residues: CASVFGRAGELFF. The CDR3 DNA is TGTGCCAGTGTATTCGGACGGGCCGGGGAGCTGTTTTTT. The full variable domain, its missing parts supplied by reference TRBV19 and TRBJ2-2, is DGGITQSPKYLFRKEGQNVTLSCEQNLNHDAMYWYRQDPGQGLRLIYYSQIVNDFQKGDIAEGYSVSREKKESFPLTVTSAQKNPTAFYLCASVFGRAGELFFGEGSRLTVL.

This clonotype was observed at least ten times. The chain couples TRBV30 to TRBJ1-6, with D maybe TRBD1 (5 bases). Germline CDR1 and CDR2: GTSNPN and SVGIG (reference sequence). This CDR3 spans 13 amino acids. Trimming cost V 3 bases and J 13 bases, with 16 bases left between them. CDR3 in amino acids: CAWRGWGSGPLHF. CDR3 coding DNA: TGTGCCTGGAGAGGTTGGGGCTCGGGGCCCCTCCACTTT.

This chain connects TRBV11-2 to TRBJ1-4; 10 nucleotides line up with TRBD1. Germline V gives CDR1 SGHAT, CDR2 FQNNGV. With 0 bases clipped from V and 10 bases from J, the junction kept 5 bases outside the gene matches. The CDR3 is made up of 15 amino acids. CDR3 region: CASSLEGQGTVKLFF. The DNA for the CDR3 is TGTGCCAGCAGCTTAGAGGGACAGGGGACTGTAAAACTGTTTTTT.

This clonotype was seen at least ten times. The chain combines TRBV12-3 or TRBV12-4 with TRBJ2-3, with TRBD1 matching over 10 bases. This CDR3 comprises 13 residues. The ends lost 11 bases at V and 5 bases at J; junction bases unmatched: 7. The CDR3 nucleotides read TGTGCCGTTGGACAGGGGGTAGAAGATACGCAGTATTTT. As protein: CAVGQGVEDTQYF.

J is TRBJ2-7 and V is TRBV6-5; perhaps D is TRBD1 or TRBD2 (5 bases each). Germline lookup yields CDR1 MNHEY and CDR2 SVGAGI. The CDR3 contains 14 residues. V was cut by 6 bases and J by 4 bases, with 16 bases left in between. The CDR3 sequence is CASSQPGPPYEQYF. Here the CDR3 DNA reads TGTGCCAGCAGCCAACCGGGACCTCCTTACGAGCAGTACTTC.

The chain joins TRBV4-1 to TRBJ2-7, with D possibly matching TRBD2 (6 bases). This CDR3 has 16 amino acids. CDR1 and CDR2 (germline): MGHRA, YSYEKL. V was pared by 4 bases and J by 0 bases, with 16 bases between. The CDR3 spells CASSRLGTASSYEQYV. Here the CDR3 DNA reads TGCGCCAGCAGCCGCCTCGGGACTGCTAGCTCCTACGAGCAGTACGTC.

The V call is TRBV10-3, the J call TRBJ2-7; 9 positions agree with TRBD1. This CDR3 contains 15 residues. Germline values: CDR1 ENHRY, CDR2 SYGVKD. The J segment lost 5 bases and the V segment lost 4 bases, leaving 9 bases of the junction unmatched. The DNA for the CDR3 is TGTGCCATCAGTGCGGTCCGGGACAGGGATGACGAGCAGTACTTC. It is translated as CAISAVRDRDDEQYF.

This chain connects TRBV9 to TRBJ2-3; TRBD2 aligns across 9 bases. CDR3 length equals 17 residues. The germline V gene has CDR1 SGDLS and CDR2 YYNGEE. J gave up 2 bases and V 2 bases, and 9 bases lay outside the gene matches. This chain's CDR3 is CASSVRGGALPTDTQYF. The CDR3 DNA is TGTGCCAGCAGCGTGCGGGGGGGGGCCTTACCCACAGATACGCAGTATTTT.

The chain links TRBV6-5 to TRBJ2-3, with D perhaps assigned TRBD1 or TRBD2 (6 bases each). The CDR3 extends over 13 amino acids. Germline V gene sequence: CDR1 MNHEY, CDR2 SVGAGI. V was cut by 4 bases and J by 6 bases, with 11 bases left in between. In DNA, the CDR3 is TGTGCCAGCAGTTTTTTGGGGGGCGATACGCAGTATTTT. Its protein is CASSFLGGDTQYF.

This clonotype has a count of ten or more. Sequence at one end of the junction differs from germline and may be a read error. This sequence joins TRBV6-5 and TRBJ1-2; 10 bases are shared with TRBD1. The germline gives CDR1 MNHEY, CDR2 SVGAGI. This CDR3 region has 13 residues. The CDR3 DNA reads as TGCGCCAGCAGCCGGGACAGGGGTTATGGCTACACCTTC. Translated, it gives CASSRDRGYGYTF.

The CDR3 nucleotides are TGTGCCACCAGCCTAACGACTAGCGTCTCCTACGAGCAGTACTTC. Translation: CATSLTTSVSYEQYF. The chain combines TRBV15 with TRBJ2-7, with TRBD2 identical over 8 bases. The CDR3 contains 15 residues. J was trimmed by 0 bases and V by 5 bases; bases with no gene match: 6. Germline CDR1 reads LNHNV; CDR2 reads YYDKDF (reference sequence).